This T cell receptor beta chain was observed in a study of early T cells in non-severe SARS-CoV-2 infection. The overall study: Unsorted whole-blood RNA was sequenced in bulk, leaving chains unpaired.

This clonotype appeared a few times. The library protocol tagged individual cDNA molecules with unique molecular identifiers. TCRdb re-derived calls from the 5' RACE reads in MiXCR, one entry per CDR3 protein. The sample carries about 55,000 distinct CDR3 sequences, about 6.4% recorded once. CDR1 and CDR2 (germline): MDHEN, SYDVKM. V dropped 5 bases and J dropped 9 bases, with 23 bases sitting between them. The CDR3 is 15 residues long. This receptor was taken from an adult who was a healthcare worker with PCR-confirmed SARS-CoV-2 infection or an uninfected control (not recorded which). The chain is built from TRBV28 and TRBJ2-7, with D perhaps TRBD2 (6 bases). This specimen consisted of whole blood, obtained at baseline. CDR3 loop: CASSLSGGMVFGQYF. The DNA for the CDR3 is TGTGCCAGCAGTCTCTCTGGAGGGATGGTTTTTGGGCAGTACTTC.